This note documents a single TCR beta chain sequence. This entry belongs to a study of blood T cell repertoires in COVID-19. Across the study: From the United States, Italy and Spain came samples of acute and convalescent COVID-19. Sample material is recorded as cDNA or gDNA derived from T cells, B-cell-depleted T cells, or PBMCs.

CDR1 SGHDN and CDR2 FVKESK come from the germline V gene. Trimming stripped 3 bases from V and 7 bases from J, with 10 bases between. The CDR3 totals 13 residues. Methods used by the authors: Researchers report that nucleated cell counts were estimated from reference gene primer amplification. The protocol was immunoSEQ multiplex PCR, while the TCRdb copy is restricted to in-frame clones and leaves out a portion. From that table come the V and J calls and clone size; the DNA was used to work out D and trimming. The sample holds over 45,000 clones, 91% seen once. This chain connects TRBV14 to TRBJ1-5, with D perhaps TRBD1 (5 bases). The sequence was obtained from a woman aged 55 to 70 with active or convalescent COVID-19. The sample was peripheral blood. CDR3 region: CASSHRVGQPQHF. The CDR3 DNA sequence: TGTGCCAGCAGCCACAGGGTAGGGCAGCCCCAGCATTTT.